Presented here are 32 T cell receptor beta chains from one specimen sequenced in a study of identifying expanded T cells in peripheral blood. Some clones are missing from TCRdb's copy, which holds only in-frame ones; the method was immunoSEQ multiplex PCR. The data contain 70,000 to 100,000 clones, 88% of them singletons. The sample taken for sequencing was blood. These receptors were obtained from a person aged 18 to 69 in good health.

The rearrangement links TRBV25-1 to TRBJ2-3, with TRBD1 matching 10 bases. V trimming: 7 bases; J trimming: 2 bases; junction bases outside the gene matches: 6. This CDR3 comprises 15 residues. CDR1 and CDR2 (germline): MGHDK, SYGVNS. The CDR3 nucleotides read TGTGCCAGCACCCCGGGACAGGGGCTCACAGATACGCAGTATTTT. As protein: CASTPGQGLTDTQYF.

The chain uses TRBV2 and TRBJ1-2, with 9 bases aligning to TRBD1. Trimming at V came to 5 bases and at J to 10 bases, leaving 5 bases not matched to a gene. Germline CDR1 and CDR2: SNHLY and FYNNEI. The CDR3 is made up of 12 amino acids. CDR3 coding DNA: TGTGCCAGCAGTCGGGACAGGGACGACTACACCTTC. This sequence encodes CASSRDRDDYTF.

Points on this clone: Given a much more abundant clone one base away, this may be a read error. J is TRBJ1-5 and V is TRBV11-1; possible D gene TRBD1, 6 bases. CDR1 is SGHAT and CDR2 is FQDESV in the germline V gene (reference sequence). The V end was cut by 5 bases, the J end by 1 base, with 6 bases between. CDR3 length: 13 amino acids. CDR3 nucleotide sequence: TGTGCCAGCAGCGACAGGAGCAATCAGCCCCAGCATTTT. It codes for CASSDRSNQPQHF.

This clone ranks as medium-sized (0.01 to 0.1%). CDR3 in amino acids: CASDSGRGPYNEQFF. The CDR3 DNA is TGTGCCAGCGATTCGGGGCGGGGGCCTTACAATGAGCAGTTCTTC. The chain links TRBV6-4 to TRBJ2-1; possible D gene TRBD2, 7 bases. Trimming removed 8 bases at V and 4 bases at J, with 18 bases between. In germline, CDR1 is MRHNA, CDR2 SNTAGT. There are 15 residues in the CDR3.

V is TRBV7-7 and J is TRBJ1-1; TRBD1 matches at 7 bases. Trimming cost V 5 bases and J 5 bases; bases outside gene matches: 5. The CDR3 extends over 13 amino acids. The V gene's germline CDR1 is SSHAT and CDR2 FNYEAQ (reference sequence). CDR3 in DNA: TGTGCCAGCAGCGCAGGGGGAGGAACTGAAGCTTTCTTT. It is translated as CASSAGGGTEAFF.

The chain employs TRBV5-1 and TRBJ2-3; D is undetermined. The germline V gene encodes CDR1 SGHRS and CDR2 YFSETQ. With 1 base removed from V and 4 bases from J, the gap between germline ends came to 13 bases. This CDR3 is built from 15 residues. The CDR3 bases are TGCGCCAGCAGCTTGTCAGGACCAAGTGCAGATACGCAGTATTTT. Its translation: CASSLSGPSADTQYF.

The chain is built from TRBV19 and TRBJ2-7; 7 bases map to TRBD1. The germline CDR1 and CDR2 sequences are LNHDA and SQIVND (reference sequence). The CDR3 is 13 residues long. The trim removed 8 bases at V and 3 bases at J, leaving 7 bases unmatched. CDR3 sequence (DNA): TGTGCCAGTGCGCAACAGGGGAACTACGAGCAGTACTTC. Translating gives CASAQQGNYEQYF.

Sample share makes this clone medium-sized. V usage is TRBV27 and J usage is TRBJ2-1; 8 nucleotides agree with TRBD1. Germline V lookup: CDR1 MNHEY, CDR2 SMNVEV (reference sequence). V dropped 4 bases and J dropped 0; count of bases not matched to a gene: 5. The CDR3 contains 16 residues. The CDR3 protein is CASSSGQESSYNEQFF. The CDR3 DNA reads TGTGCCAGCAGTTCGGGACAGGAGAGCTCCTACAATGAGCAGTTCTTC.

This clone was detected a few times. V gene TRBV2 combines with J gene TRBJ1-4, with D perhaps TRBD1 (6 bases). The CDR3 runs 13 residues. Germline CDR1 SNHLY, CDR2 FYNNEI. Deletions cut 6 bases from V and 7 bases from J, with 12 bases between. CDR3 DNA: TGTGCCAGCAGACTAGAGACAGGTGAAAAACTGTTTTTT. Translated: CASRLETGEKLFF.

The rearrangement links TRBV5-5 to TRBJ2-7; D might be TRBD2 (6 bases). The CDR3 spans 13 residues. V gave up 4 bases and J gave up 1 base, with 9 bases separating them. CDR1 SGHKS and CDR2 YYEKEE come from the germline V gene (reference sequence). The CDR3 DNA reads TGTGCCAGCAGCGTGACTAGTTCCTACGAGCAGTACTTC. It yields the protein CASSVTSSYEQYF.

This clone has only a few counts. This chain connects TRBV9 to TRBJ1-4; D unresolved. The CDR3 contains 14 residues. With 0 bases removed from V and 11 bases from J, the gap between germline ends came to 14 bases. The germline V gene has CDR1 SGDLS and CDR2 YYNGEE. CDR3 sequence: CASSVDALDVKLFF. Here the CDR3 DNA reads TGTGCCAGCAGCGTAGATGCCCTCGACGTTAAACTGTTTTTT.

The CDR3 loop is CASSPRGPDTQYF. The CDR3 DNA is TGTGCCAGCAGCCCGAGGGGCCCAGATACGCAGTATTTT. The chain has TRBV7-9 and TRBJ2-3; tentatively, D is TRBD1 or TRBD2 (5 bases each). CDR3 length equals 13 residues. Per the germline V gene, CDR1 is SEHNR and CDR2 is FQNEAQ (reference sequence). V lost 5 bases, J lost 4 bases, and 10 bases lay in between.

The chain couples TRBV29-1 to TRBJ2-1, with D possibly being TRBD1 (5 bases). The CDR3 has 11 residues. Trimming stripped 4 bases from V and 13 bases from J, with 14 bases between. Germline CDR1 and CDR2: SQVTM and ANQGSEA. The CDR3 here is CSVGRDSIQFF. In DNA, the CDR3 is TGCAGCGTTGGCAGGGATAGTATACAGTTCTTC.

The genes are TRBV19 and TRBJ2-1; 8 bases fit TRBD2. Losses at the gene ends were 0 bases for V and 2 bases for J; bases not matched to a gene: 0. The germline CDR1 and CDR2 sequences are LNHDA and SQIVND (reference sequence). The CDR3 runs 15 residues. CDR3 region: CASSIDGGAYNEQFF. In nucleotides, the CDR3 is TGTGCCAGTAGTATAGACGGGGGGGCCTACAATGAGCAGTTCTTC.

This clone was seen just once. The junction departs from the called germline gene at one end, perhaps through a read error. The CDR3 DNA reads as TGTGCCAGCAGTGAAATCAACTGGGGGAACATTGAAGCTTTCTTT. Its protein product is CASSEINWGNIEAFF. The chain uses TRBV6-1 and TRBJ1-1; weak D call: TRBD1 (5 bases). The CDR3 extends over 15 amino acids. CDR1 and CDR2 from the germline V gene are MNHNS and SASEGT.

The V call is TRBV6-4, the J call TRBJ2-2; 7 bases align to TRBD2. CDR3 length: 14 amino acids. Trimming cost V 2 bases and J 7 bases; bases outside gene matches: 4. The germline V gene encodes CDR1 MRHNA and CDR2 SNTAGT. The CDR3 bases are TGTGCCAGCAGTGACGGACTAGAGAACGGGGAGCTGTTTTTT. Translation gives CASSDGLENGELFF.

This clone came up once. The chain has TRBV2 and TRBJ1-1; perhaps TRBD1 as D (5 bases). The CDR3 length is 16 residues. Germline CDR1 reads SNHLY; CDR2 reads FYNNEI. Trimming stripped 1 base from V and 5 bases from J, with 17 bases between. The DNA of the CDR3 is TGTGCCAGCAGTGAAGGGTTCAAGGCAGGGAGGACTGAAGCTTTCTTT. Translation gives CASSEGFKAGRTEAFF.

The chain recombines TRBV13 with TRBJ2-4; TRBD1 matches at 8 bases. The CDR3 runs to 16 residues. The trim removed 4 bases at V and 7 bases at J, leaving 12 bases unmatched. Germline V gene lookup returns CDR1 PRHDT and CDR2 FYEKMQ (reference sequence). CDR3 in amino acids: CASSSGQGEIRNIQYF. The CDR3 nucleotides read TGTGCCAGCAGCTCCGGACAGGGAGAGATTCGGAACATTCAGTACTTC.

The chain joins TRBV4-2 to TRBJ2-1; TRBD2 might be the D (6 bases). Germline assignment: CDR1 LGHNA and CDR2 YNFKEQ. The CDR3 consists of 16 residues. Trimming stripped 0 bases from V and 8 bases from J, with 17 bases between. In nucleotides, the CDR3 is TGTGCCAGCAGCCAAGAAGGAACTAGCATATTCTATGAGCAGTTCTTC. The encoded protein is CASSQEGTSIFYEQFF.

V usage is TRBV28 and J usage is TRBJ2-3; 15 bases fit TRBD2. The CDR3 has 19 residues. Germline loops: CDR1 MDHEN, CDR2 SYDVKM. Trimming took 8 bases from V and 0 from J; bases not matched to a gene: 12. The CDR3 DNA reads as TGTGCCAGCGACCCCGGACTAGCGGGGGGGTCAACTAGCACAGATACGCAGTATTTT. Translating gives CASDPGLAGGSTSTDTQYF. Together with reference TRBV28 and TRBJ2-3, the CDR3 gives the full variable domain: DVKVTQSSRYLVKRTGEKVFLECVQDMDHENMFWYRQDPGLGLRLIYFSYDVKMKEKGDIPEGYSVSREKKERFSLILESASTNQTSMYLCASDPGLAGGSTSTDTQYFGPGTRLTVL.

The chain uses TRBV10-2 and TRBJ1-1; a possible D gene is TRBD1 (6 bases). Germline CDR1 and CDR2: WSHSY and SAAADI. With 6 bases removed from V and 1 base from J, the gap between germline ends came to 9 bases. The CDR3 totals 13 residues. The CDR3 DNA is TGCGCCAGCAGGGGGGGGCGGAACACTGAAGCTTTCTTT. It encodes CASRGGRNTEAFF.

The chain is built from TRBV5-4 and TRBJ1-1, with D perhaps TRBD1 (6 bases). The ends were cut back, 3 bases at V and 4 bases at J, with 10 bases in the middle. Per the germline V gene, CDR1 is SGHNT and CDR2 is YYREEE (reference sequence). This CDR3 is 13 amino acids long. The CDR3 region is CASSSQGPTEAFF. The CDR3 nucleotides are TGTGCCAGCAGCTCACAGGGTCCCACTGAAGCTTTCTTT.

This clone was detected only once. This chain joins TRBV5-1 and TRBJ2-6, with a possible D match to TRBD1 (5 bases). V lost 4 bases and J lost 1, with 12 bases in between. This CDR3 comprises 16 residues. Germline CDR1 SGHRS, CDR2 YFSETQ. This CDR3 is CASSLKTGSGANVLTF. In nucleotides, the CDR3 is TGCGCCAGCAGCCTCAAAACAGGATCTGGGGCCAACGTCCTGACTTTC.

The J gene is TRBJ2-7, the V gene TRBV30, with 10 bases lining up with TRBD1. Germline CDR1 reads GTSNPN; CDR2 reads SVGIG (reference sequence). The CDR3 spans 14 residues. J gave up 2 bases and V 5 bases, and 6 bases lay outside the gene matches. The CDR3 loop reads CAWGPGTGAYEQYF. The CDR3 coding sequence is TGTGCCTGGGGCCCCGGGACAGGGGCCTACGAGCAGTACTTC.

The chain links TRBV11-1 to TRBJ1-4, with TRBD1 identical over 7 bases. The CDR3 contains 14 residues. With V trimmed by 5 bases and J by 7 bases, 7 bases remained unmatched. CDR1 SGHAT and CDR2 FQDESV come from the germline V gene (reference sequence). The CDR3 DNA reads as TGTGCCAGCAGCCGCTACGGGACAGCTGAAAAACTGTTTTTT. It yields the protein CASSRYGTAEKLFF.

J is TRBJ1-5 and V is TRBV6-1; D is ambiguous. CDR3 length: 15 amino acids. Germline CDR1 MNHNS, CDR2 SASEGT. The V and J ends lost 0 bases and 7 bases respectively, with 13 bases between them. CDR3 DNA sequence: TGTGCCAGCAGTGAAGCCTATGGGTCGCTACAGCCCCAGCATTTT. This translates into CASSEAYGSLQPQHF.

This chain uses TRBV5-1 with TRBJ1-3; maybe TRBD1 (6 bases). V gave up 0 bases and J gave up 4 bases, with 14 bases separating them. Germline assignment: CDR1 SGHRS and CDR2 YFSETQ. The CDR3 loop spans 16 amino acids. This CDR3 reads CASSLATGTPGNTIYF. CDR3 in DNA: TGCGCCAGCAGCTTGGCTACCGGGACACCAGGAAACACCATATATTTT.

The chain joins TRBV10-2 to TRBJ2-2; 10 bases are shared with TRBD2. The CDR3 contains 15 residues. Per germline, CDR1 WSHSY and CDR2 SAAADI. Trimming took 4 bases from V and 5 from J; bases not matched to a gene: 4. CDR3 nucleotides: TGCGCCAGCAGTGTGTCTAGCGGGAGTACCGGGGAGCTGTTTTTT. Translated, it gives CASSVSSGSTGELFF.

This chain links TRBV18 with TRBJ2-7, with D tentatively TRBD2 (6 bases). The germline CDR1 and CDR2 sequences are KGHSH and LQKENI. Trimming took off 3 bases at V and 5 bases at J, with 17 bases between the two ends. The CDR3 consists of 15 residues. DNA for the CDR3: TGTGCCAGCTCACCCTCGACTAGATCCGCGGACGAGCAGTACTTC. Its protein is CASSPSTRSADEQYF.

This chain joins TRBV10-3 and TRBJ1-1; D remains ambiguous. Germline loops: CDR1 ENHRY, CDR2 SYGVKD. The CDR3 consists of 15 residues. Trimming stripped 5 bases from V and 0 bases from J, with 13 bases between. CDR3 protein: CAISRVVDLNTEAFF. In nucleotides, the CDR3 is TGTGCCATCAGTCGGGTTGTAGACTTGAACACTGAAGCTTTCTTT.

This clone was counted a single time. The genes are TRBV5-1 and TRBJ2-3; tentatively, D is TRBD1 (5 bases). Germline CDR1 and CDR2: SGHRS and YFSETQ. Trimming shortened V by 4 bases and J by 4 bases, and 13 bases separated the two germline ends. This CDR3 region has 14 residues. CDR3 nucleotide sequence: TGCGCCAGCAGCCAGAACGAAGGGGCAGATACGCAGTATTTT. Protein: CASSQNEGADTQYF.

The chain combines TRBV6-6 with TRBJ2-2; D possibly corresponds to TRBD1 (6 bases). The CDR3 contains 14 residues. Germline CDR1 is MNHNY and CDR2 is SVGAGI (reference sequence). V shed 6 bases and J shed 1 base, with 9 bases lying between them. The CDR3 DNA sequence: TGTGCCAGCAGGTCGGGACAGAACACCGGGGAGCTGTTTTTT. Translation: CASRSGQNTGELFF.